This passage covers 2 T cell receptor beta chains from one sample sequenced in a study of shared clonotypes between healthy human individuals. In the naive CD8 group, cells lacked CD45RO and were positively selected for CCR7, so terminally differentiated effector memory CD45RA+ cells were left out. Profiling relied on immunoSEQ multiplex PCR, and the TCRdb table lists in-frame clones only, not all of them. The top ten clones hold around 24% of a sample with over 800,000 clones, almost 95% of them seen once. Sequencing was done on a sample of naive CD8+ T cells sorted from blood. The receptors come from a man aged 30-40 years in good health.

This clone has just one count. J is TRBJ2-1 and V is TRBV29-1; 9 bases line up with TRBD2. Germline V gives CDR1 SQVTM, CDR2 ANQGSEA. CDR3 size: 17 residues. J was trimmed by 4 bases and V by 7 bases; bases with no gene match: 17. In DNA form, the CDR3 reads TGCAGCGCTTTCGGAGCCGGGACTAGCAGCAAGTACAATGAGCAGTTCTTC. This translates into CSAFGAGTSSKYNEQFF.

This rearrangement joins TRBV19 to TRBJ2-1; no firm D call. The V end lost 4 bases, the J end lost 5 bases, and 18 bases lay between the germline ends. Germline V gene data show CDR1 as LNHDA and CDR2 as SQIVND (reference sequence). The CDR3 has 16 amino acids. The chain's CDR3 is CASSSDPTFPHNEQFF. The CDR3 DNA reads TGTGCCAGTAGTAGTGACCCGACTTTTCCCCACAATGAGCAGTTCTTC.